These T cell receptor beta chains were read from a single sample in a study of neurological immune-mediated disorders. TCRdb recomputed calls from the 5' RACE reads with MiXCR, one row per CDR3 protein. The profile covers tens of thousands of distinct CDR3 sequences, with roughly 15% appearing a single time and 4.6% taken by the ten largest. Sample: PBMCs. These receptors came from a female donor with HTLV-1-associated myelopathy (HAM/TSP). The CDR3 runs from the conserved cysteine through the conserved F or W. A D gene is named only where the DNA matches it firmly. For some rows the clone size is stated as once, few or many, or as a class when expanded; others skip it.

d_gene,j_gene,v_gene,abundance,CDR3aa,CDR3nt
-,TRBJ2-7,TRBV20-1,many,CSAPPGSYEQYF,TGCAGTGCTCCCCCCGGCTCCTACGAGCAGTACTTC
TRBD1,TRBJ2-1,TRBV12-3/TRBV12-4,many,CASSPRGRFDNEQFF,TGTGCCAGCAGTCCCAGGGGGCGCTTCGACAATGAGCAGTTCTTC
-,TRBJ2-5,TRBV20-1,few,CSARGGEGPQETQYF,TGCAGTGCTAGGGGGGGAGAGGGTCCCCAAGAGACCCAGTACTTC
TRBD2,TRBJ2-1,TRBV28,many,CASRGGSVSYNEQFF,TGTGCCAGCCGCGGGGGGTCCGTCTCCTACAATGAGCAGTTCTTC
-,TRBJ2-1,TRBV20-1,many,CSAPGKGQGNEQFF,TGCAGTGCTCCCGGGAAGGGCCAAGGGAATGAGCAGTTCTTC
-,TRBJ1-2,TRBV7-9,many,CASSSTRDFYGYTF,TGTGCCAGCAGCTCAACCAGGGATTTCTATGGCTACACCTTC
TRBD1,TRBJ1-1,TRBV12-3/TRBV12-4,many,CASSPHDRGGTEAFF,TGTGCCAGCAGTCCACATGACAGGGGAGGCACTGAAGCTTTCTTT
-,TRBJ2-2,TRBV5-1,many,CASSLGLGAPNTGELFF,TGCGCCAGCAGCTTGGGGTTGGGGGCTCCGAACACCGGGGAGCTGTTTTTT
TRBD2,TRBJ2-4,TRBV28,medium-sized,CASSSFTSGGAKNIQYF,TGTGCCAGCAGTTCCTTCACTAGCGGGGGGGCCAAAAACATTCAGTACTTC
-,TRBJ1-1,TRBV10-3,many,CAIRGAVDTEAFF,TGTGCCATCAGGGGGGCGGTGGACACTGAAGCTTTCTTT
-,TRBJ1-4,TRBV10-3,many,CAISESPGREKLFF,TGTGCCATCAGTGAGTCCCCAGGCCGGGAAAAACTGTTTTTT
-,TRBJ2-5,TRBV5-1,many,CASSLEQETQYF,TGCGCCAGCAGCTTGGAACAAGAGACCCAGTACTTC
-,TRBJ2-7,TRBV12-3/TRBV12-4,-,CASSQASRSAYEQYF,TGTGCCAGCAGCCAAGCTAGCAGATCGGCCTACGAGCAGTACTTC
-,TRBJ1-2,TRBV5-1,many,CASSLDRGGRDGYTF,TGCGCCAGCAGCTTGGATCGGGGGGGAAGAGATGGCTACACCTTC
-,TRBJ2-3,TRBV6-5,-,CASSSRGGGGTDTQYF,TGTGCCAGCAGTTCCAGAGGGGGCGGGGGCACAGATACGCAGTATTTT
-,TRBJ1-4,TRBV9,many,CASSGTGTGGEKLFF,TGTGCCAGCAGCGGCACAGGGACGGGAGGTGAAAAACTGTTTTTT
-,TRBJ1-1,TRBV5-1,-,CVSSTLGHGGTEAFF,TGCGTCAGCAGCACCCTGGGACATGGAGGGACTGAAGCTTTCTTT
-,TRBJ2-2,TRBV2,many,CASSVLGGEGELFF,TGTGCCAGCAGTGTCTTGGGGGGCGAGGGGGAGCTGTTTTTT
-,TRBJ2-3,TRBV11-2,few,CASSPWRGGGSDTQYF,TGTGCCAGCAGCCCGTGGAGGGGGGGGGGCTCAGATACGCAGTATTTT
-,TRBJ2-1,TRBV2,many,CASMVRRGGAGEQFF,TGTGCCAGCATGGTGAGAAGGGGGGGGGCCGGTGAGCAGTTCTTC